The 16 T cell receptor beta chains below come from one sample, sequenced in a study of control samples from healthy donors and cancer patients. The assay was immunoSEQ multiplex PCR, and TCRdb's table has in-frame clones only and misses some. This table holds approximately 76,000 clones, 65% to 90% found once. Source material: PBMCs. The receptors here all came from a man between 60 and 75 years old with head and neck cancer.

V and J are TRBV20-1 and TRBJ2-1; D is perhaps TRBD1 or TRBD2 (5 bases each). Germline-derived CDR1 and CDR2 are DFQATT and SNEGSKA (reference sequence). The germline V and J ends were trimmed by 3 bases and 5 bases, with 17 bases remaining between them. This CDR3 is built from 15 residues. DNA of the CDR3: TGCAGTGCTAGTCTTAACCCCTGGGGGAACAATGAGCAGTTCTTC. Translation gives CSASLNPWGNNEQFF.

The gene calls are TRBV7-2 and TRBJ1-4; 7 bases line up with TRBD1. J was trimmed by 8 bases and V by 5 bases; bases with no gene match: 8. The CDR3 consists of 14 residues. Germline CDR1 reads SGHTA; CDR2 reads FQGNSA. CDR3 sequence reads: CASSLWTGGEKLFF. The CDR3 bases are TGTGCCAGCAGCCTATGGACAGGCGGGGAAAAACTGTTTTTT. Drawing the rest from reference TRBV7-2 and TRBJ1-4, the complete variable domain is GAGVSQSPSNKVTEKGKDVELRCDPISGHTALYWYRQSLGQGLEFLIYFQGNSAPDKSGLPSDRFSAERTGGSVSTLTIQRTQQEDSAVYLCASSLWTGGEKLFFGSGTQLSVL.

The V call is TRBV5-1, the J call TRBJ2-1; 15 bases are shared with TRBD2. Germline loops: CDR1 SGHRS, CDR2 YFSETQ. V dropped 0 bases and J dropped 2; count of bases not matched to a gene: 6. This CDR3 is 19 amino acids long. CDR3 in amino acids: CASSLAGLAGGRAYNEQFF. The CDR3 DNA is TGCGCCAGCAGCTTGGCCGGACTAGCGGGAGGGAGGGCCTACAATGAGCAGTTCTTC. Supplemented by reference TRBV5-1 and TRBJ2-1, the full variable domain reads KAGVTQTPRYLIKTRGQQVTLSCSPISGHRSVSWYQQTPGQGLQFLFEYFSETQRNKGNFPGRFSGRQFSNSRSEMNVSTLELGDSALYLCASSLAGLAGGRAYNEQFFGPGTRLTVL.

This chain joins TRBV19 and TRBJ2-7; a possible D gene is TRBD2 (6 bases). The CDR3 consists of 14 residues. Germline assignment: CDR1 LNHDA and CDR2 SQIVND (reference sequence). Trimming pared 3 bases from V and 4 bases from J, leaving 13 bases between. The CDR3 sequence: CASSMILEGYEQYF. The CDR3 DNA sequence: TGTGCCAGTAGTATGATACTGGAGGGTTACGAGCAGTACTTC.

This rearrangement joins TRBV15 to TRBJ2-5; no reliable D call. Looked up from germline, CDR1 is LNHNV and CDR2 is YYDKDF (reference sequence). Trimming left V 7 bases short and J 6 bases short, with 24 bases between. This CDR3 is built from 16 residues. The CDR3 DNA reads as TGTGCCACCACCTCGGAAAAGGAACCCTATTCGAAGACCCAGTACTTC. Amino acids: CATTSEKEPYSKTQYF. Full variable domain (rest looked up from reference TRBV15 and TRBJ2-5): DAMVIQNPRYQVTQFGKPVTLSCSQTLNHNVMYWYQQKSSQAPKLLFHYYDKDFNNEADTPDNFQSRRPNTSFCFLDIRSPGLGDTAMYLCATTSEKEPYSKTQYFGPGTRLLVL.

The V and J genes are TRBV5-4 and TRBJ2-7; D might be TRBD2 (5 bases). With 3 bases removed from V and 0 bases from J, the gap between germline ends came to 10 bases. Germline loops: CDR1 SGHNT, CDR2 YYREEE (reference sequence). The CDR3 sequence is 14 residues long. DNA for the CDR3: TGTGCCAGCAGCTCCGGACTCGGCTCCTACGAGCAGTACTTC. Translating gives CASSSGLGSYEQYF.

V and J are TRBV7-9 and TRBJ2-2, with TRBD2 identical over 7 bases. After removal of 5 bases from V and 4 bases from J, the junction contained 10 bases not matched to a gene. CDR3 length: 16 residues. Germline V gives CDR1 SEHNR, CDR2 FQNEAQ (reference sequence). CDR3 sequence reads: CASSRFRGSGTGELFF. CDR3 nucleotides: TGTGCCAGCAGCCGGTTCCGCGGGAGTGGCACCGGGGAGCTGTTTTTT.

The rearrangement links TRBV19 to TRBJ2-7, with 8 bases that match TRBD1. The junction had 7 bases not matched to a gene; V was cut back by 3 bases and J by 3 bases. Germline V gives CDR1 LNHDA, CDR2 SQIVND (reference sequence). This CDR3 has 15 residues. CDR3 loop: CASSILGQGGYEQYF. The CDR3 nucleotides read TGTGCCAGTAGTATTCTCGGACAGGGAGGCTACGAGCAGTACTTC.

This clone was counted only a few times. The J gene is TRBJ2-7, the V gene TRBV3-1 (or the pseudogene TRBV3-2), with TRBD2 matching over 8 bases. V shed 5 bases, J shed 3 bases, and the junction held 6 bases outside the gene matches. Germline-derived CDR1 and CDR2 are LGHDT and YNNKEL (reference sequence). The CDR3 spans 14 residues. The CDR3 protein is CASSGWTSLYEQYF. DNA for the CDR3: TGTGCCAGCAGCGGTTGGACTAGCCTCTACGAGCAGTACTTC.

In DNA, the CDR3 is TGTGCCAGCAGTGATCGACTAGCGGGAGCAATTCTTCTATACAATGAGCAGTTCTTC. It yields the protein CASSDRLAGAILLYNEQFF. The chain is built from TRBV6-1 and TRBJ2-1; TRBD2 aligns across 12 bases. Germline loops: CDR1 MNHNS, CDR2 SASEGT. This CDR3 spans 19 amino acids. V trimming: 3 bases; J trimming: 4 bases; junction bases outside the gene matches: 13.

This clone appeared once. V gene TRBV7-9 combines with J gene TRBJ1-1, with 9 bases matching TRBD1. Germline V gives CDR1 SEHNR, CDR2 FQNEAQ (reference sequence). With 4 bases clipped from V and 4 bases from J, the junction kept 4 bases outside the gene matches. The length of the CDR3 is 14 residues. This CDR3 is CASSWGQGGTEAFF. In DNA form, the CDR3 reads TGTGCCAGCAGCTGGGGACAGGGAGGCACTGAAGCTTTCTTT.

The gene calls are TRBV5-1 and TRBJ2-7, with 10 positions matching TRBD2. CDR1 and CDR2 from the germline V gene are SGHRS and YFSETQ. The junction had 5 bases not matched to a gene; V was cut back by 2 bases and J by 0 bases. The CDR3 covers 16 residues. CDR3 in DNA: TGCGCCAGCAGCTTCACTAGCGGGATCACCTCCTACGAGCAGTACTTC. Protein: CASSFTSGITSYEQYF.

The V call is TRBV2, the J call TRBJ2-3; D is perhaps TRBD2 (6 bases). V was clipped by 8 bases and J by 0 bases, with 12 bases between them. The V gene's germline CDR1 is SNHLY and CDR2 FYNNEI. The CDR3 is made up of 14 amino acids. In nucleotides, the CDR3 is TGTGCCAGCTTTCGACTAGATAGCACAGATACGCAGTATTTT. Its protein is CASFRLDSTDTQYF.

The rearrangement links TRBV2 to TRBJ1-1; D is unresolved. The ends were cut back, 4 bases at V and 1 base at J, with 7 bases in the middle. Germline lookup yields CDR1 SNHLY and CDR2 FYNNEI. The CDR3 extends over 13 amino acids. CDR3 loop: CASSVAENTEAFF. CDR3 bases: TGTGCCAGCAGTGTGGCCGAGAACACTGAAGCTTTCTTT. Full variable domain (remainder filled in from reference TRBV2 and TRBJ1-1): EPEVTQTPSHQVTQMGQEVILRCVPISNHLYFYWYRQILGQKVEFLVSFYNNEISEKSEIFDDQFSVERPDGSNFTLKIRSTKLEDSAMYFCASSVAENTEAFFGQGTRLTVV.

This chain connects TRBV28 to TRBJ2-7, with D hard to call. The germline V gene has CDR1 MDHEN and CDR2 SYDVKM. Trimming removed 8 bases from V and 4 bases from J, with 12 bases in between. The CDR3 is 12 amino acids. The CDR3 DNA follows: TGTGCCAGCGGAACCTTGGGGTACGAGCAGTACTTC. The encoded protein is CASGTLGYEQYF.

This chain connects TRBV12-3 or TRBV12-4 to TRBJ2-7, with 9 bases identical to TRBD2. The CDR3 is 13 residues long. J was trimmed by 4 bases and V by 6 bases; bases with no gene match: 4. The CDR3 region is CASRAGGRYEQYF. The DNA for the CDR3 is TGTGCCAGCAGGGCGGGAGGGCGGTACGAGCAGTACTTC.